This T cell receptor beta chain was found in a study of regulatory T cells in long-lasting Graves disease. This clonotype has a count of ten or more. Building of the TCR beta libraries involved iRepertoire HTBI primers and Arm-PCR of CDR3 regions. In TCRdb, the multiplex PCR reads were re-called with MiXCR into one record per CDR3 protein. Counted here are roughly 360,000 distinct CDR3 sequences, roughly 10% occurring once; the ten biggest clones make up over 15%. Documented time point: newly diagnosed GD, antithyroid drugs for less than 3 months. PBMC-extracted RNA yielded the TCR library. The CDR3 has 14 amino acids. V lost 9 bases and J 4 bases, leaving 18 bases between the germline ends. The V gene's germline CDR1 is SNHLY and CDR2 FYNNEI. These data also formed part of another study, on T cells in Graves' hyperthyroidism and ophthalmopathy.

The receptor's source is a woman between 18 and 30 years old with Graves disease. The specimen was peripheral blood mononuclear cells (PBMCs), collected at new diagnosis, from a patient treated with antithyroid drugs. The rearrangement links TRBV2 to TRBJ1-2; D is perhaps TRBD1 (5 bases). In DNA form, the CDR3 reads TGTGCCAGGACCGGGGCGGTCCTCGGCTATGGCTACACCTTC. Its protein is CARTGAVLGYGYTF. Complete variable domain (other parts from reference TRBV2 and TRBJ1-2): EPEVTQTPSHQVTQMGQEVILRCVPISNHLYFYWYRQILGQKVEFLVSFYNNEISEKSEIFDDQFSVERPDGSNFTLKIRSTKLEDSAMYFCARTGAVLGYGYTFGSGTRLTVV.